These T cell receptor beta chains were read from a single sample in a study of beta chain features in type 1 diabetes. Assay used: immunoSEQ multiplex PCR; TCRdb lists only in-frame clones, some missing. The data contain 860,000 or so clones, roughly a sixth of them singletons. The sequencing input was naive CD4+ T cells from blood. The origin of the receptors is a woman younger than 30 in good health. Both conserved end residues are part of each CDR3. Each record gives: J gene, V gene, D gene, CDR3 length, clone size, CDR3 protein, CDR3 DNA. D genes are given only for firm matches. Size is omitted from some rows. Given values are once, few, many or a class for expanded clones.

>TRBJ2-7|TRBV28|TRBD1|15|few
CASSLRGTGSYEQYF
TGTGCCAGCAGTTTAAGGGGGACAGGGAGCTACGAGCAGTACTTC
>TRBJ2-2|TRBV2|TRBD1|14|NA
CASRWTGGPGELFF
TGTGCCAGCAGATGGACAGGGGGTCCCGGGGAGCTGTTTTTT
>TRBJ2-1|TRBV6-5|TRBD2|15|few
CASSYTSGRGNEQFF
TGTGCCAGCAGTTATACGAGCGGGAGGGGGAATGAGCAGTTCTTC
>TRBJ2-1|TRBV6-6|NA|15|NA
CASTDRFGGPNEQFF
TGTGCCAGCACCGACCGCTTCGGAGGGCCTAATGAGCAGTTCTTC
>TRBJ2-5|TRBV7-6|NA|12|NA
CASSLFGETQYF
TGTGCCAGCAGCCTCTTCGGGGAGACCCAGTACTTC
>TRBJ2-1|TRBV7-9|NA|10|few
CASGGDREFF
TGTGCCTCCGGGGGGGACAGAGAGTTCTTC
>TRBJ1-5|TRBV2|NA|12|NA
CASSEEQGREHF
TGTGCCAGCAGTGAGGAACAAGGGCGGGAGCATTTT
>TRBJ2-7|TRBV19|NA|12|few
CASSRDSYEQYF
TGTGCCAGTAGCCGCGACTCCTACGAGCAGTACTTC
>TRBJ2-5|TRBV28|TRBD2|14|few
CASSPGTSMQTQYF
TGTGCCAGCAGTCCCGGGACTAGCATGCAGACCCAGTACTTC
>TRBJ2-3|TRBV6-6|TRBD2|16|few
CASSPELAGATDTQYF
TGTGCCAGCAGCCCCGAGCTAGCGGGAGCTACAGATACGCAGTATTTT
>TRBJ2-3|TRBV7-2|NA|12|NA
CASSPRADTQYF
TGTGCCAGCAGCCCGAGGGCGGATACGCAGTATTTT
>TRBJ2-2|TRBV2|NA|14|NA
CASSEWRDTGELFF
TGTGCCAGCAGTGAGTGGCGAGACACCGGGGAGCTGTTTTTT
>TRBJ2-5|TRBV11-2|TRBD1|14|NA
CASSFTGGQETQYF
TGTGCCAGCAGCTTCACAGGGGGACAAGAGACCCAGTACTTC
>TRBJ2-3|TRBV7-8|NA|13|few
CASSRDSTDTQYF
TGTGCCAGCAGCCGTGACTCCACAGATACGCAGTATTTT
>TRBJ2-3|TRBV14|TRBD1|17|few
CASSQVPDRGATDTQYF
TGTGCCAGCAGCCAAGTCCCCGACAGGGGAGCCACAGATACGCAGTATTTT
>TRBJ2-1|TRBV11-2|NA|15|NA
CASSLAGVNHNEQFF
TGTGCCAGCAGCTTAGCCGGAGTAAATCACAATGAGCAGTTCTTC